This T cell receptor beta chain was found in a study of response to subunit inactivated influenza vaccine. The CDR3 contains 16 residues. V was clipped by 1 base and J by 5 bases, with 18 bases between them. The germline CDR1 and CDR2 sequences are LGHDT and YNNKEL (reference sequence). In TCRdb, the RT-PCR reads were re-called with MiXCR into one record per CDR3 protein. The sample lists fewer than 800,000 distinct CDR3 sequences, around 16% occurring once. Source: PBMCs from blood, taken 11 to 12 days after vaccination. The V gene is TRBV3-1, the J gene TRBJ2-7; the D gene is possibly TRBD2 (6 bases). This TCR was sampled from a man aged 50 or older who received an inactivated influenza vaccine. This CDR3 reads CASSQGVRESLHEQYF. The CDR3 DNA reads TGTGCCAGCAGCCAAGGAGTACGGGAGTCCCTCCACGAGCAGTACTTC.